Listed below are T cell receptor beta chains from one sample, sequenced in a study of CD8 T cells in ankylosing spondylitis. TCRdb passed the 5' RACE reads through MiXCR, listing each CDR3 protein once. This sample has about 750,000 distinct CDR3 sequences, with around 17% found just once. The source material was blood, either unsorted or a sorted T cell fraction (not recorded which). The receptors were gathered from a male donor with ankylosing spondylitis. Both conserved end residues are part of each CDR3.

V gene	J gene	CDR3 protein
TRBV29-1	TRBJ1-2	CSVGHRENYGYTF
TRBV6-1	TRBJ1-5	CASSALVTGHNQPQHF
TRBV20-1	TRBJ2-1	CSATGRAEQFF
TRBV4-1	TRBJ1-2	CASSQESRGLGYTF
TRBV20-1	TRBJ1-4	CSAREPGRNEKLFF
TRBV4-1	TRBJ2-7	CASSHLSGVEQYF
TRBV28	TRBJ2-7	CASSTGAVSSYEQYF
TRBV18	TRBJ2-7	CASSPSSAYEQYF
TRBV4-1	TRBJ2-7	CASSQRTGGSLNEQYF
TRBV6-1	TRBJ2-3	CASRGEAVDTQYF